The 9 T cell receptor beta chains in this list originate from one sample, sequenced in a study of blood T cell repertoires in COVID-19. Sequencing was performed with immunoSEQ multiplex PCR; in TCRdb, only in-frame clones are kept and a portion is missing. The table records roughly 520,000 clones, approximately 90% of them present only once. Sequences were obtained from PBMCs or T cells enriched from blood (not recorded which). The origin of the receptors is a woman aged 40 to 50 who had recovered from COVID-19.

The V call is TRBV5-4, the J call TRBJ1-1, with a weak D call TRBD1 (5 bases). The CDR3 runs to 15 residues. Per germline, CDR1 SGHNT and CDR2 YYREEE (reference sequence). V lost 4 bases, J lost 1 base, and 14 bases lay in between. Written as DNA, the CDR3 is TGTGCCAGCAGCGAGGCAGGGTGGGGGAACACTGAAGCTTTCTTT. Protein sequence: CASSEAGWGNTEAFF.

This clone was seen a single time. This rearrangement joins TRBV6-5 to TRBJ1-3; D is unclear. Germline lookup yields CDR1 MNHEY and CDR2 SVGAGI. V shed 3 bases and J shed 0 bases, with 6 bases lying between them. The CDR3 runs to 14 residues. This CDR3 is CASSYLSSGNTIYF. The CDR3, as DNA: TGTGCCAGCAGTTATCTAAGCTCTGGAAACACCATATATTTT.

DNA of the CDR3: TGCAGCGTTGAACGACAGTTGAACACTGAAGCTTTCTTT. Its translation: CSVERQLNTEAFF. The V gene is TRBV29-1, the J gene TRBJ1-1, with TRBD1 as a possible D gene (5 bases). The CDR3 consists of 13 residues. Trimming pared 2 bases from V and 0 bases from J, leaving 7 bases between. Germline CDR1 and CDR2: SQVTM and ANQGSEA.

The V and J genes are TRBV7-9 and TRBJ1-2; TRBD1 matches at 7 bases. The CDR3 is 16 amino acids. The V gene's germline CDR1 is SEHNR and CDR2 FQNEAQ (reference sequence). The V gene end was trimmed by 3 bases and the J gene end by 5 bases; junction bases not matched to a gene: 12. The CDR3 DNA reads TGTGCCAGCAGCTTCACTACAGGGGATAATCCTTATGGCTACACCTTC. It encodes CASSFTTGDNPYGYTF.

The genes are TRBV5-4 and TRBJ1-2, with a tentative D call TRBD1 (6 bases). V shed 4 bases and J shed 1 base, with 17 bases lying between them. Germline lookup yields CDR1 SGHNT and CDR2 YYREEE (reference sequence). This CDR3 contains 16 residues. The CDR3 is CASSPGRGRLNYGYTF. The CDR3 DNA sequence: TGTGCCAGCAGCCCGGGCAGGGGTCGGCTTAACTATGGCTACACCTTC.

This chain uses TRBV27 with TRBJ2-5; TRBD2 matches 8 bases. This CDR3 comprises 14 residues. Germline V gives CDR1 MNHEY, CDR2 SMNVEV (reference sequence). The V and J ends lost 2 bases and 5 bases, in that order; junction bases with no gene match: 4. CDR3 nucleotide sequence: TGTGCCAGCAGTTTAGCGGGAGGTGGGGAGACCCAGTACTTC. It is translated as CASSLAGGGETQYF.

The chain employs TRBV5-5 and TRBJ2-7, with D possibly matching TRBD2 (5 bases). The ends were cut back, 6 bases at V and 3 bases at J, with 16 bases in the middle. Germline V gene lookup returns CDR1 SGHKS and CDR2 YYEKEE (reference sequence). The CDR3 extends over 14 amino acids. CDR3 amino acids: CASIYSGLNYEQYF. CDR3 bases: TGTGCCAGCATCTACAGCGGCCTAAACTACGAGCAGTACTTC.

The CDR3 spells CASSIAGQETQYF. In DNA form, the CDR3 reads TGTGCCAGCAGCATCGCGGGGCAAGAGACCCAGTACTTC. The gene calls are TRBV3-1 (or the pseudogene TRBV3-2) and TRBJ2-5; a possible D gene is TRBD2 (6 bases). The CDR3 extends over 13 amino acids. V lost 5 bases, J lost 2 bases, and 9 bases lay in between. Germline V gene data show CDR1 as LGHDT and CDR2 as YNNKEL (reference sequence).

The chain joins TRBV3-1 (or the pseudogene TRBV3-2) to TRBJ2-3, with 11 positions matching TRBD2. Germline V lookup: CDR1 LGHDT, CDR2 YNNKEL (reference sequence). V lost 0 bases to trimming and J lost 6 bases; unmatched junction nucleotides: 8. CDR3 length: 17 residues. CDR3: CASSQDWRLAGSDTQYF. The CDR3 DNA follows: TGTGCCAGCAGCCAAGATTGGAGACTAGCGGGATCCGATACGCAGTATTTT.